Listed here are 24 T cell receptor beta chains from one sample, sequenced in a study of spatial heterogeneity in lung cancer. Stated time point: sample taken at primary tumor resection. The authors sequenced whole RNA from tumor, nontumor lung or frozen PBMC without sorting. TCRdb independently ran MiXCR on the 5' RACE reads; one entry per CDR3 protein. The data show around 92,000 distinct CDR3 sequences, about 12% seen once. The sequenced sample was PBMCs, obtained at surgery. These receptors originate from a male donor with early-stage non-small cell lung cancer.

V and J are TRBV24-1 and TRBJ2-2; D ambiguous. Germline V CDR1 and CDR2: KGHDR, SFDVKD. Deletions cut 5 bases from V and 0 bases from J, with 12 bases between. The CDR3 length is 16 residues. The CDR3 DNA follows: TGTGCCACCAGTGTCCGGCGGCTGGCGAACACCGGGGAGCTGTTTTTT. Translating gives CATSVRRLANTGELFF.

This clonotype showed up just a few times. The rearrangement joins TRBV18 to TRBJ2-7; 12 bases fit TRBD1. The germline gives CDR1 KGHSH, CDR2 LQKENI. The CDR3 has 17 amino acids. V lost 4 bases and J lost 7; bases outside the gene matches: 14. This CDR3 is CASSLRNPGQGAGEQYF. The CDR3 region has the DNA TGTGCCAGCTCACTCAGGAATCCGGGACAGGGGGCTGGGGAGCAGTACTTC.

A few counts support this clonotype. This chain's CDR3 is CASMFGTGEQYF. The CDR3 coding sequence is TGTGCCAGCATGTTCGGGACAGGGGAGCAGTACTTC. This chain connects TRBV6-1 to TRBJ2-7; 9 bases align to TRBD1. This CDR3 is 12 amino acids long. Germline values: CDR1 MNHNS, CDR2 SASEGT. V lost 7 bases to trimming and J lost 7 bases; unmatched junction nucleotides: 5.

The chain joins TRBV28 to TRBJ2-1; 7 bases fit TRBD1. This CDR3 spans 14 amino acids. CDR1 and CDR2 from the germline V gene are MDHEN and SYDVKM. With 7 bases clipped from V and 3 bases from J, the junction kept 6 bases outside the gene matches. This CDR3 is CASTPGTVYNEQFF. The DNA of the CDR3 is TGTGCCAGCACCCCCGGGACAGTCTACAATGAGCAGTTCTTC.

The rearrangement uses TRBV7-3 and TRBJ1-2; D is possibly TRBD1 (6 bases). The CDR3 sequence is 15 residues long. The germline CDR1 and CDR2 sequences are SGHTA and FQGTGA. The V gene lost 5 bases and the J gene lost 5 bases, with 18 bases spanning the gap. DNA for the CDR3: TGTGCCAGCAGCAGTCAGGCCGGGGGCGAGTATGGCTACACCTTC. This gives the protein CASSSQAGGEYGYTF.

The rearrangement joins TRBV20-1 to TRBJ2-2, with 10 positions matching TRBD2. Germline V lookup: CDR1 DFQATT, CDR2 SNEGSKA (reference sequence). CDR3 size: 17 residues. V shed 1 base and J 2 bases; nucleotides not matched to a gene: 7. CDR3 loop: CSARVASGGVNTGELFF. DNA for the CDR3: TGCAGTGCTAGAGTCGCTAGCGGGGGAGTTAACACCGGGGAGCTGTTTTTT.

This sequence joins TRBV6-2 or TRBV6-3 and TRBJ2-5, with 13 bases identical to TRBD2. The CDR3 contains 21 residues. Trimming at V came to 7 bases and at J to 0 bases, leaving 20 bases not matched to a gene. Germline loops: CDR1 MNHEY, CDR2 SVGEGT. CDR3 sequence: CASTKNLFGLAGEGYQETQYF. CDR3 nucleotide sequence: TGTGCCAGCACCAAAAACCTCTTCGGACTAGCGGGAGAAGGGTACCAAGAGACCCAGTACTTC.

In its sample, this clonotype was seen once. The CDR3 DNA reads TGCAGTGGTCAGCAGGGTGGCAACACCATATATTTT. It translates to CSGQQGGNTIYF. The chain uses TRBV20-1 and TRBJ1-3; D may be TRBD1 (5 bases). Germline CDR1 is DFQATT and CDR2 is SNEGSKA (reference sequence). Between the trimmed V and J ends, which lost 7 bases and 7 bases, there was a span of 14 bases. The CDR3 is 12 amino acids.

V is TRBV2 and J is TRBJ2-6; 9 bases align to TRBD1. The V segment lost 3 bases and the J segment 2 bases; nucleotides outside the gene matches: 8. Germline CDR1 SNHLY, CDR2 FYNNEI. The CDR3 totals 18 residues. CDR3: CASSDKGTGNAGANVLTF. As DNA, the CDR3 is TGTGCCAGCAGTGATAAGGGGACAGGGAACGCTGGGGCCAACGTCCTGACTTTC.

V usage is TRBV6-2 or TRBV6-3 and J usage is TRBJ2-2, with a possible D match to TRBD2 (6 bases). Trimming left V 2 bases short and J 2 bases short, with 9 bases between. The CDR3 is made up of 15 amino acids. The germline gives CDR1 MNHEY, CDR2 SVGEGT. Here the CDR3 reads CASSYAGYNTGELFF. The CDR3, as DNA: TGTGCCAGCAGTTACGCGGGGTATAACACCGGGGAGCTGTTTTTT.

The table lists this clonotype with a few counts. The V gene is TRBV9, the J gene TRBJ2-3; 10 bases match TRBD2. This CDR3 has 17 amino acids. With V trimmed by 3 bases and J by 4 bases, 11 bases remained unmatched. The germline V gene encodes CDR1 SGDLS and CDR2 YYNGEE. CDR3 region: CASSESGGASAADTQYF. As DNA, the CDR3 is TGTGCCAGCAGCGAAAGCGGGGGGGCCAGCGCAGCAGATACGCAGTATTTT.

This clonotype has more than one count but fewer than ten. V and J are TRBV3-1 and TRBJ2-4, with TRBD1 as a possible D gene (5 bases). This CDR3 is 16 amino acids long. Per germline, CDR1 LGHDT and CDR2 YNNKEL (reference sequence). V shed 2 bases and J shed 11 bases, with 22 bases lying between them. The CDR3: CASSQQFLVAGQVQYF. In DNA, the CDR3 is TGTGCCAGCAGCCAACAATTCTTGGTGGCAGGGCAAGTTCAGTACTTC.

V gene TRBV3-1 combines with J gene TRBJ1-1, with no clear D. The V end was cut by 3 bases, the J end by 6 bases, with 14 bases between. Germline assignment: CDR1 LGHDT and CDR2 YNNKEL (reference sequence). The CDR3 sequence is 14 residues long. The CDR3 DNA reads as TGTGCCAGCAGCCAGAGGCCGGGCGGCGCTGAAGCTTTCTTT. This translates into CASSQRPGGAEAFF.

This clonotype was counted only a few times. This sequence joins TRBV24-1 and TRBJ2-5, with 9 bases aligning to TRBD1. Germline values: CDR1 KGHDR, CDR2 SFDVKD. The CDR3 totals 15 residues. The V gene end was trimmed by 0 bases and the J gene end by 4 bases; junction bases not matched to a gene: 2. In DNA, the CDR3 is TGTGCCACCAGTGATTTGACAGGGGGCGCAGAGACCCAGTACTTC. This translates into CATSDLTGGAETQYF.

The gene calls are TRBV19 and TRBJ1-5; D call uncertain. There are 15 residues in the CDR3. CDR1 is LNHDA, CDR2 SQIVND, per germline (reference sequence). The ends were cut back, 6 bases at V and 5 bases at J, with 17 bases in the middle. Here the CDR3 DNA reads TGTGCCAGTAGAGGGATAGCGTCAGGATATCAGCCCCAGCATTTT. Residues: CASRGIASGYQPQHF.

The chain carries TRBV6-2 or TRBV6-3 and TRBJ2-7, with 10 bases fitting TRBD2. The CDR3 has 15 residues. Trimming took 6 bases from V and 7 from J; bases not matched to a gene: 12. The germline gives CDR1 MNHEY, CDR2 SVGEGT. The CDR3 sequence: CASRTLAGDRGEQYF. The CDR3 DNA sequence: TGTGCCAGCAGGACCCTAGCGGGAGACAGAGGGGAGCAGTACTTC.

The chain's CDR3 is CASSWRTGDEKLFF. The CDR3 DNA is TGTGCCAGCAGTTGGAGGACAGGCGATGAAAAACTGTTTTTT. This chain uses TRBV27 with TRBJ1-4; 7 nucleotides align to TRBD1. The CDR3 contains 14 residues. V lost 4 bases to trimming and J lost 6 bases; unmatched junction nucleotides: 5. Germline loops: CDR1 MNHEY, CDR2 SMNVEV (reference sequence).

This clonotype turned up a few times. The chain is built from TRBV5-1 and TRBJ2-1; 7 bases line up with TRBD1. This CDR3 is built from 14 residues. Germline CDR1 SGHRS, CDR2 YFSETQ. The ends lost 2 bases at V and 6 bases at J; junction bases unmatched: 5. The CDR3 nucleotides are TGCGCCAGCAGCTTCCAGCCAGGGGGCAATGAGCAGTTCTTC. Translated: CASSFQPGGNEQFF.

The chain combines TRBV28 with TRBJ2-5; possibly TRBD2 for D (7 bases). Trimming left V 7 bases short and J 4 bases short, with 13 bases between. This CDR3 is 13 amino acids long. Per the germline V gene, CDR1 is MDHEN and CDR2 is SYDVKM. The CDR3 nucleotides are TGTGCCAGCACCGAGGGGGGGCTAGAGACCCAGTACTTC. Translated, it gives CASTEGGLETQYF.

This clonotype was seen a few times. CDR3 in amino acids: CASSLVASGATQYF. CDR3 sequence (DNA): TGTGCCAGCAGCTTGGTTGCTAGCGGGGCTACGCAGTATTTT. This chain links TRBV5-4 with TRBJ2-3; 9 bases are shared with TRBD2. Trimming cost V 0 bases and J 8 bases; bases outside gene matches: 4. The CDR3 length is 14 residues. The germline CDR1 and CDR2 sequences are SGHNT and YYREEE (reference sequence).

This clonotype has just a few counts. The CDR3 loop is CASSLRAGGLGYEQYF. The CDR3 nucleotides read TGTGCCAGCAGTTTAAGAGCGGGAGGCCTGGGCTACGAGCAGTACTTC. The chain links TRBV28 to TRBJ2-7; TRBD2 matches 9 bases. This CDR3 has 16 amino acids. V dropped 2 bases and J dropped 3; count of bases not matched to a gene: 8. Looked up from germline, CDR1 is MDHEN and CDR2 is SYDVKM.

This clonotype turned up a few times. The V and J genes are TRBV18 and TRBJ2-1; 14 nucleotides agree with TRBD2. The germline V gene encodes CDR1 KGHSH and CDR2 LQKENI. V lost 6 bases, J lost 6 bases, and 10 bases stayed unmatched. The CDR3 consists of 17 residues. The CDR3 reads CASSQGLAGGGRNEQFF. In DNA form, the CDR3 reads TGTGCCAGCTCCCAAGGACTAGCGGGAGGAGGCCGCAATGAGCAGTTCTTC.

The CDR3 nucleotides are TGTGCCAGCAGCGGGGGGTCCTACAATGAGCAGTTCTTC. The encoded protein is CASSGGSYNEQFF. The J gene is TRBJ2-1, the V gene TRBV7-9, with D possibly matching TRBD2 (6 bases). This CDR3 spans 13 amino acids. Looked up from germline, CDR1 is SEHNR and CDR2 is FQNEAQ (reference sequence). Trimming removed 5 bases at V and 1 base at J, with 6 bases between.

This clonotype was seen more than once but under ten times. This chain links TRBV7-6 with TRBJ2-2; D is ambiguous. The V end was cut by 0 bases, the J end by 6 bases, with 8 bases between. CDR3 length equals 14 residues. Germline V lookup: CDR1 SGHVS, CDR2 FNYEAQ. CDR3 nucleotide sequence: TGTGCCAGCAGCTTAGCGTCCCTCCCCGGGGAGCTGTTTTTT. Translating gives CASSLASLPGELFF.